This T cell receptor (beta chain) was sequenced in a study of human CD8 memory T cell subsets. Study observations and caveats: Both stem-like memory T cells and precursor exhausted T cells showed comparably high diversity, which set them apart from effector memory cells.

There are 15 residues in the CDR3. Germline V gene data show CDR1 as MNHEY and CDR2 as SMNVEV (reference sequence). It was negative magnetic separation that enriched the total CD8+ T cells. Libraries of TCR beta chains were produced by 5' RACE (UMI-labeled). TCRdb reprocessed the 5' RACE reads; each CDR3 protein has one entry and no DNA is given. The sample has over 10,000 distinct CDR3 sequences. On this clonotype: What it recognizes is unknown.

J is TRBJ2-7 and V is TRBV27; no DNA is available, so the TRBD1 call from TCRdb remains unchecked. Material for sequencing was CD8+ T cells from PBMCs. The clonotype originates from a human donor in good health. The CDR3: CASSWDRSLGYEQYF.